Listed below are T cell receptor beta chains from one sample, sequenced in a study of T cell responses to AZD1222 COVID-19 vaccine. This table comes from immunoSEQ multiplex PCR, and its TCRdb copy is limited to in-frame clones, with some not included. The sample consists of 100,000 to 110,000 clones, approximately 89% of them appearing once. Sequenced material: peripheral blood, taken on day 0 of MenACWY control vaccination. The receptors originated from an adult in good health. CDR3s include the opening cysteine and the closing phenylalanine or tryptophan. A D gene is named only where the DNA matches it firmly. For some rows the clone size is stated as once, few or many, or as a class when expanded; others skip it.

J: TRBJ2-3
V: TRBV5-5
D: TRBD2
size: .
DNA: TGTGCCAGCAGCTTTAGCGGGGCCCTGACAGATACGCAGTATTTT
CDR3: CASSFSGALTDTQYF

J: TRBJ1-5
V: TRBV29-1
D: TRBD1
size: .
DNA: TGCAGCGTTGGGACAGGTTTACTCCAGCATTTT
CDR3: CSVGTGLLQHF

J: TRBJ2-3
V: TRBV7-3
D: .
size: .
DNA: TGTGCCAGCAGCTTAAACGGGGGCACAGATACGCAGTATTTT
CDR3: CASSLNGGTDTQYF

J: TRBJ2-1
V: TRBV9
D: .
size: .
DNA: TGTGCCAGCAGCGTAGCTGAGGTGGATGAGCAGTTCTTC
CDR3: CASSVAEVDEQFF

J: TRBJ1-2
V: TRBV28
D: .
size: .
DNA: TGTGCCAGCACCCTACTGTTGGGAGGTGGGCTCTATGGCTACACCTTC
CDR3: CASTLLLGGGLYGYTF

J: TRBJ1-2
V: TRBV9
D: .
size: .
DNA: TGTGCCAGCAGCGGAGCGAGAAGGGAGGAGGCCTATGGCTACACCTTC
CDR3: CASSGARREEAYGYTF

J: TRBJ1-1
V: TRBV7-2
D: TRBD1
size: .
DNA: TGTGCCAGCAGCCCCCGACAGGGGGCCCTCGGGACTGAAGCTTTCTTT
CDR3: CASSPRQGALGTEAFF

J: TRBJ2-2
V: TRBV18
D: .
size: .
DNA: TGTGCCAGCTCACCACCGGCCACCGGGGAGCTGTTTTTT
CDR3: CASSPPATGELFF

J: TRBJ1-2
V: TRBV19
D: .
size: .
DNA: TGTGCCAGTAGTTTCAACAGGGAGCGTGGCTACACCTTC
CDR3: CASSFNRERGYTF

J: TRBJ2-7
V: TRBV9
D: TRBD2
size: .
DNA: TGTGCCAGCAGCCCTCTGGCGGGGGGGCTTTGGGACGAGCAGTACTTC
CDR3: CASSPLAGGLWDEQYF

J: TRBJ1-2
V: TRBV29-1
D: .
size: .
DNA: TGCAGCGTTGAAAACGGCCACCCCCACGGCTACACCTTC
CDR3: CSVENGHPHGYTF

J: TRBJ2-7
V: TRBV4-1
D: .
size: .
DNA: TGCGCCAGCAGCAAATTCGACACGAGCTCCTACGAGCAGTACTTC
CDR3: CASSKFDTSSYEQYF

J: TRBJ2-3
V: TRBV30
D: .
size: .
DNA: TGTGCCTGGAGTTCTAAAGGGTTGCCCCCAGATACGCAGTATTTT
CDR3: CAWSSKGLPPDTQYF

J: TRBJ1-4
V: TRBV28
D: TRBD1
size: few
DNA: TGTGCCAGCAGTCCACAGGGGGCGATGCTGTTTTTT
CDR3: CASSPQGAMLFF

J: TRBJ2-3
V: TRBV7-9
D: TRBD2
size: .
DNA: TGTGCCAGCAGCTTAGGCACTAGCGGGAAGGTAGATACGCAGTATTTT
CDR3: CASSLGTSGKVDTQYF

J: TRBJ1-1
V: TRBV13
D: .
size: .
DNA: TGTGCCAGCAGCCTCCGTTCGGGGTGGAAGAACACTGAAGCTTTCTTT
CDR3: CASSLRSGWKNTEAFF

J: TRBJ2-1
V: TRBV5-6
D: .
size: .
DNA: TGTGCCAGCAGCTTCGGGGTGTTCGTGGCCTACAATGAGCAGTTCTTC
CDR3: CASSFGVFVAYNEQFF

J: TRBJ1-3
V: TRBV30
D: .
size: .
DNA: TGTGCCTGGACTTCAGCCGACAGTGCTGGAAACACCATATATTTT
CDR3: CAWTSADSAGNTIYF